These T cell receptor beta chains were read from a single sample in a study of shared clonotypes between healthy human individuals. The repertoire was sequenced with immunoSEQ multiplex PCR; TCRdb's copy has only in-frame clones and lacks some. The top ten clones hold more than 0.35% of a sample with 2 million to 2.5 million clones, approximately 90% of them seen once. The material sequenced was naive CD4+ T cells from PBMCs. The receptors derive from a man between 18 and 29 years old in good health. Some clones in this sample may be carry-over from other donors' samples. Both conserved end residues are part of each CDR3. The D gene is left open where the match is weak. Clone size, where shown, is once, few, many, or a class for clones that have expanded.

D gene: TRBD2; J gene: TRBJ2-3; V gene: TRBV10-3; clone size: .; CDR3 DNA: TGTGCCATCAGTGAAGGCTGGGCTAGCGGTTCTAGCACAGATACGCAGTATTTT; CDR3 protein: CAISEGWASGSSTDTQYF
D gene: TRBD1; J gene: TRBJ1-5; V gene: TRBV10-3; clone size: .; CDR3 DNA: TGTGCCACCCTTGGGGACAGGGTCAATCAGCCCCAGCATTTT; CDR3 protein: CATLGDRVNQPQHF
D gene: .; J gene: TRBJ1-2; V gene: TRBV2; clone size: .; CDR3 DNA: TGTGCCAGCAGTGAATTGGGCGGCTACACCTTC; CDR3 protein: CASSELGGYTF
D gene: .; J gene: TRBJ1-3; V gene: TRBV11-2; clone size: .; CDR3 DNA: TGTGCCAGCAGCTTAGTCTTGGGAGGTCTAAGCTCTGGAAACACCATATATTTT; CDR3 protein: CASSLVLGGLSSGNTIYF
D gene: .; J gene: TRBJ2-2; V gene: TRBV4-1; clone size: once; CDR3 DNA: TGCGCCAGCAGCCAAGTTCCGTCGGCCGGGGAGCTGTTTTTT; CDR3 protein: CASSQVPSAGELFF
D gene: .; J gene: TRBJ1-5; V gene: TRBV28; clone size: .; CDR3 DNA: TGTGCCAGCAGCCGGGCTTCGGGCAATCAGCCCCAGCATTTT; CDR3 protein: CASSRASGNQPQHF
D gene: .; J gene: TRBJ1-5; V gene: TRBV18; clone size: .; CDR3 DNA: TGTGCCAGCTCACTCCCAGAGGGGCCCCAGCATTTT; CDR3 protein: CASSLPEGPQHF
D gene: .; J gene: TRBJ2-1; V gene: TRBV11-2; clone size: .; CDR3 DNA: TGTGCCAGCAGTTACTTGCCCTTGCGCAGGGTCGACAATGAGCAGTTCTTC; CDR3 protein: CASSYLPLRRVDNEQFF
D gene: TRBD2; J gene: TRBJ2-7; V gene: TRBV15; clone size: .; CDR3 DNA: TGTGCCACCGAAGGCGGGAGGGCCGCCGAGCAGTACTTC; CDR3 protein: CATEGGRAAEQYF
D gene: TRBD2; J gene: TRBJ2-5; V gene: TRBV2; clone size: .; CDR3 DNA: TGTGCCAGCAGTGAAGCGGTTAGCGGGCCCCAAGAGACCCAGTACTTC; CDR3 protein: CASSEAVSGPQETQYF
D gene: .; J gene: TRBJ2-7; V gene: TRBV4-1; clone size: .; CDR3 DNA: TGCGCCAGCAGCCAAGCCCCCGCAGCGAGCTCCTACGAGCAGTACTTC; CDR3 protein: CASSQAPAASSYEQYF
D gene: .; J gene: TRBJ2-7; V gene: TRBV7-2; clone size: .; CDR3 DNA: TGTGCCAGCAGCTTAGGTCCGGGTCTCCCGAACTACGAGCAGTACTTC; CDR3 protein: CASSLGPGLPNYEQYF
D gene: .; J gene: TRBJ2-1; V gene: TRBV5-1; clone size: few; CDR3 DNA: TGCGCCAGCAGCACCGCCGGGACCATCAATGAGCAGTTCTTC; CDR3 protein: CASSTAGTINEQFF
D gene: .; J gene: TRBJ1-2; V gene: TRBV5-5; clone size: .; CDR3 DNA: TGTGCCAGCAGCGACCGGGACGGAGATGACTATGGCTACACCTTC; CDR3 protein: CASSDRDGDDYGYTF
D gene: .; J gene: TRBJ1-5; V gene: TRBV5-3; clone size: .; CDR3 DNA: TGTGCCAGAGCCCCCCCCGGGGTTGACAATCAGCCCCAGCATTTT; CDR3 protein: CARAPPGVDNQPQHF
D gene: TRBD1; J gene: TRBJ2-7; V gene: TRBV27; clone size: .; CDR3 DNA: TGTGCCAGCGCTTTATTTAGGGGACAGGAGACTTACGAGCAGTACTTC; CDR3 protein: CASALFRGQETYEQYF
D gene: .; J gene: TRBJ1-5; V gene: TRBV6-1; clone size: few; CDR3 DNA: TGTGCCAGCTACGAAGGGGGGCTAGGTAGGCAGCCCCAGCATTTT; CDR3 protein: CASYEGGLGRQPQHF
D gene: .; J gene: TRBJ1-4; V gene: TRBV28; clone size: .; CDR3 DNA: TGTGCCAGCCTATCCCCACTCGGCGGAAATGAAAAACTGTTTTTT; CDR3 protein: CASLSPLGGNEKLFF
D gene: .; J gene: TRBJ1-4; V gene: TRBV7-9; clone size: few; CDR3 DNA: TGTGCCAGCACCCGTTCCTCGGGGGATGAAAAACTGTTTTTT; CDR3 protein: CASTRSSGDEKLFF
D gene: .; J gene: TRBJ2-1; V gene: TRBV6-1; clone size: .; CDR3 DNA: TGTGCCAGCAGTTGGGTGAATGAGCAGTTCTTC; CDR3 protein: CASSWVNEQFF
D gene: .; J gene: TRBJ1-5; V gene: TRBV28; clone size: .; CDR3 DNA: TGTGCCAGCAGACGAACAGGCCCCGGGGGGCAGCCCCAGCATTTT; CDR3 protein: CASRRTGPGGQPQHF
D gene: TRBD2; J gene: TRBJ2-7; V gene: TRBV7-2; clone size: .; CDR3 DNA: TGTGCCAGTAGCAGGACTAGCGGGAGCTCCTACGAGCAGTACTTC; CDR3 protein: CASSRTSGSSYEQYF
D gene: TRBD1; J gene: TRBJ1-2; V gene: TRBV2; clone size: .; CDR3 DNA: TGTGCCAGCAGCGGGGGACAGGGGCTTTATGGCTACACCTTC; CDR3 protein: CASSGGQGLYGYTF
D gene: TRBD1; J gene: TRBJ1-5; V gene: TRBV19; clone size: .; CDR3 DNA: TGTGCCAGTAGAAGCCGGGACAGGGGGGAGAATCAGCCCCAGCATTTT; CDR3 protein: CASRSRDRGENQPQHF
D gene: TRBD2; J gene: TRBJ2-2; V gene: TRBV7-8; clone size: .; CDR3 DNA: TGTGCCACCCGCCCAAGCGGGAGAGTAACCGGGGAGCTGTTTTTT; CDR3 protein: CATRPSGRVTGELFF
D gene: TRBD1; J gene: TRBJ2-7; V gene: TRBV23-1; clone size: .; CDR3 DNA: TGCGCCAGCAGTCAATCCACGACAGGGGACGCCTCTGAGTCAATGGACGAGCAGTACTTC; CDR3 protein: CASSQSTTGDASESMDEQYF
D gene: TRBD2; J gene: TRBJ2-3; V gene: TRBV7-3; clone size: .; CDR3 DNA: TGTGCCAGCAGCTCGAGACTAGCGGGAGTCGGGGATACGCAGTATTTT; CDR3 protein: CASSSRLAGVGDTQYF
D gene: .; J gene: TRBJ1-1; V gene: TRBV15; clone size: .; CDR3 DNA: TGTGCCACCAGCAGGAACCCCAGGGGCGAGAACACTGAAGCTTTCTTT; CDR3 protein: CATSRNPRGENTEAFF
D gene: .; J gene: TRBJ2-1; V gene: TRBV28; clone size: .; CDR3 DNA: TGTGCCAGCAGTTGGGACTGGCACAATGAGCAGTTCTTC; CDR3 protein: CASSWDWHNEQFF
D gene: TRBD1; J gene: TRBJ2-7; V gene: TRBV7-9; clone size: once; CDR3 DNA: TGTGCCAGCAGCTTAGTTGGGACAGGAGGTGACGAGCAGTACTTC; CDR3 protein: CASSLVGTGGDEQYF
D gene: TRBD1; J gene: TRBJ1-5; V gene: TRBV28; clone size: .; CDR3 DNA: TGTGCCAGCTCTCTGACAGGGGATCAGCCCCAGCATTTT; CDR3 protein: CASSLTGDQPQHF
D gene: .; J gene: TRBJ1-2; V gene: TRBV19; clone size: .; CDR3 DNA: TGTGCCAGTAGTACCCACGACACGGGCAACTATGGCTACACCTTC; CDR3 protein: CASSTHDTGNYGYTF
D gene: .; J gene: TRBJ1-6; V gene: TRBV30; clone size: .; CDR3 DNA: TGTGCCCTCGAGGGCGATGGTTCACCCCTCCACTTT; CDR3 protein: CALEGDGSPLHF
D gene: .; J gene: TRBJ2-2; V gene: TRBV9; clone size: .; CDR3 DNA: TGTGCCAGCAGCGTATTTAGCGCAACGAACACCGGGGAGCTGTTTTTT; CDR3 protein: CASSVFSATNTGELFF
D gene: TRBD1; J gene: TRBJ2-7; V gene: TRBV5-1; clone size: .; CDR3 DNA: TGCGCCAGCAGCTTGGTGGGGACAGGGGAGGGTGAGCAGTACTTC; CDR3 protein: CASSLVGTGEGEQYF
D gene: .; J gene: TRBJ1-1; V gene: TRBV6-5; clone size: few; CDR3 DNA: TGTGCCAGCAGTTCATGGGTCGGGTTGAGGAACACTGAAGCTTTCTTT; CDR3 protein: CASSSWVGLRNTEAFF
D gene: .; J gene: TRBJ2-5; V gene: TRBV15; clone size: .; CDR3 DNA: TGTGCCACCAGCAGAGTTGGGATTGGGACCCAGTACTTC; CDR3 protein: CATSRVGIGTQYF
D gene: TRBD1; J gene: TRBJ1-1; V gene: TRBV7-3; clone size: .; CDR3 DNA: TGTGCCAGCAGCTTAAGCGGGGACAGGGGGCAAGCTTTCTTT; CDR3 protein: CASSLSGDRGQAFF
D gene: .; J gene: TRBJ2-3; V gene: TRBV6-1; clone size: .; CDR3 DNA: TGTGCCAGCAGTGAGGACGGGATGGTGTGGGATACGCAGTATTTT; CDR3 protein: CASSEDGMVWDTQYF
D gene: TRBD1; J gene: TRBJ2-7; V gene: TRBV5-1; clone size: once; CDR3 DNA: TGCGCCAGCAGCTCTCCGGGACAGGGAGGGCAGTACTTC; CDR3 protein: CASSSPGQGGQYF
D gene: .; J gene: TRBJ1-2; V gene: TRBV28; clone size: few; CDR3 DNA: TGTGCCAGCAGTTTTCAGAACTATGGCTACACCTTC; CDR3 protein: CASSFQNYGYTF
D gene: .; J gene: TRBJ1-5; V gene: TRBV5-1; clone size: once; CDR3 DNA: TGCGCCAGCAGCCAGGGAGGCCTCAATCAGCCCCAGCATTTT; CDR3 protein: CASSQGGLNQPQHF
D gene: TRBD1; J gene: TRBJ1-2; V gene: TRBV6-1; clone size: .; CDR3 DNA: TGTGCCAGCAGAGAGACAGGGAACTATGGCTACACCTTC; CDR3 protein: CASRETGNYGYTF
D gene: TRBD1; J gene: TRBJ1-1; V gene: TRBV5-1; clone size: .; CDR3 DNA: TGCGCCAGCAGCTTGGTAGGACAGGGGGACACTGAAGCTTTCTTT; CDR3 protein: CASSLVGQGDTEAFF
D gene: .; J gene: TRBJ2-5; V gene: TRBV28; clone size: .; CDR3 DNA: TGTGCCAGCAGTTCAGGGGTTTGGGAGACCCAGTACTTC; CDR3 protein: CASSSGVWETQYF
D gene: .; J gene: TRBJ2-1; V gene: TRBV6-6; clone size: .; CDR3 DNA: TGTGCCAGCAGCCTCCAGGCTGAGCAGTTCTTC; CDR3 protein: CASSLQAEQFF
D gene: TRBD2; J gene: TRBJ2-2; V gene: TRBV28; clone size: .; CDR3 DNA: TGTGCCAGCAGTTTATGGGGACTAGCGGGTGATTCCCCCATCACCGGGGAGCTGTTTTTT; CDR3 protein: CASSLWGLAGDSPITGELFF
D gene: TRBD1; J gene: TRBJ2-1; V gene: TRBV11-2; clone size: .; CDR3 DNA: TGTGCCAGCAGCTTCAGACTAACGGGACAGGGCTCCTACAATGAGCAGTTCTTC; CDR3 protein: CASSFRLTGQGSYNEQFF
D gene: TRBD1; J gene: TRBJ1-2; V gene: TRBV2; clone size: .; CDR3 DNA: TGTGCCAGCAGGTACAGGGGCTATGGCTACACCTTC; CDR3 protein: CASRYRGYGYTF
D gene: .; J gene: TRBJ2-7; V gene: TRBV5-1; clone size: .; CDR3 DNA: TGCGCCAGCAGCTTGGACAGTACCTACGAGCAGTACTTC; CDR3 protein: CASSLDSTYEQYF
D gene: TRBD2; J gene: TRBJ2-1; V gene: TRBV29-1; clone size: once; CDR3 DNA: TGCAGCGTTGGGGGAGGGCAGGCAAGCTCCTACAATGAGCAGTTCTTC; CDR3 protein: CSVGGGQASSYNEQFF
D gene: TRBD1; J gene: TRBJ1-5; V gene: TRBV28; clone size: .; CDR3 DNA: TGTGCCAGCAGCCTCACAGGGGGGGGTCAGCCCCAGCATTTT; CDR3 protein: CASSLTGGGQPQHF
D gene: .; J gene: TRBJ2-5; V gene: TRBV27; clone size: .; CDR3 DNA: TGTGCCAGCAGTTTAAGGAGTCGGGGAACAGGCCTCCCCGGGGGGCTGGAGACCCAGTACTTC; CDR3 protein: CASSLRSRGTGLPGGLETQYF
D gene: TRBD2; J gene: TRBJ2-3; V gene: TRBV6-1; clone size: once; CDR3 DNA: TGTGCCAGCAGTGGAGCGGGAGTGGGAGATACGCAGTATTTT; CDR3 protein: CASSGAGVGDTQYF